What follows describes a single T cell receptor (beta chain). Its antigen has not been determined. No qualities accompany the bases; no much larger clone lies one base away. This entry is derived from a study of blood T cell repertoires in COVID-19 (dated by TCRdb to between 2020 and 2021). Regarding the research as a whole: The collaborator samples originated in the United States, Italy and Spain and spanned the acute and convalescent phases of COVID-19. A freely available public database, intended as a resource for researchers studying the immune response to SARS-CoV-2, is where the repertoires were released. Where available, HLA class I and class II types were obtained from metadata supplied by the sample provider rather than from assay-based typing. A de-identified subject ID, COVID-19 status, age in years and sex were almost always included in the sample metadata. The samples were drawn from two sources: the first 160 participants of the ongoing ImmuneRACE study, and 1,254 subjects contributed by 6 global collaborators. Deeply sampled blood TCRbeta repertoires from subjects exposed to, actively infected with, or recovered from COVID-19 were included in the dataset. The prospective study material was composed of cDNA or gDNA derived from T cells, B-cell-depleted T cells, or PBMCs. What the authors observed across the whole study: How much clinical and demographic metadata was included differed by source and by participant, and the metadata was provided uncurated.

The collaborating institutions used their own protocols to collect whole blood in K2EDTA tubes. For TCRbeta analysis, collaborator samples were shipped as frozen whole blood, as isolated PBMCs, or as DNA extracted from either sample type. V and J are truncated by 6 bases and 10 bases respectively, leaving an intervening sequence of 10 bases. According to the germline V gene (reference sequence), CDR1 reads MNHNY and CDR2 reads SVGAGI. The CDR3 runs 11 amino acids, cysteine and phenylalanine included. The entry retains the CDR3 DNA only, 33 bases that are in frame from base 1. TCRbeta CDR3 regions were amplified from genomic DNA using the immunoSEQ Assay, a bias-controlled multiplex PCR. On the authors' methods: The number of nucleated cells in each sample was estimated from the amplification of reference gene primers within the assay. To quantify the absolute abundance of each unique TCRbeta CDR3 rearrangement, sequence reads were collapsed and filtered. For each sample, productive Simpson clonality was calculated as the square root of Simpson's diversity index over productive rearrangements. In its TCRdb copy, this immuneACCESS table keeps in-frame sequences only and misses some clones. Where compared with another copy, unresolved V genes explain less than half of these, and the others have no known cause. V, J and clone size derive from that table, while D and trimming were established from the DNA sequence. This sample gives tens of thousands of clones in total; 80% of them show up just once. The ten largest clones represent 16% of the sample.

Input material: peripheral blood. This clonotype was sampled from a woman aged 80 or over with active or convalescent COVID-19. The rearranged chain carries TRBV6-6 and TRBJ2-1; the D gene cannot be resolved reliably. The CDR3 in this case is CASRLIREQFF. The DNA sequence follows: TGTGCCAGCAGGCTGATCAGGGAGCAGTTCTTC.